The 25 T cell receptor beta chains listed next were all sequenced from one sample in a study of shared clonotypes between healthy human individuals. Terminally differentiated effector memory CD45RA+ cells were excluded by CCR7 positive selection of CD45RO-negative cells. Here immunoSEQ multiplex PCR was the method, and the copy in TCRdb shows in-frame clones only, minus some. The table shows about 1,800,000 clones, with 85% to 95% occurring only once. Sequencing used naive CD8+ T cells sorted from blood. These receptor sequences come from a man aged 18 to 30 in good health.

This clone has just one count. The chain couples TRBV10-1 to TRBJ2-3; 8 bases fit TRBD2. Germline V lookup: CDR1 WNHNN, CDR2 SYGVQD (reference sequence). The CDR3 extends over 15 amino acids. V shed 3 bases and J 5 bases; nucleotides not matched to a gene: 7. CDR3 in DNA: TGCGCCAGCAGTGACCATAGCGGGGCGCGAGATACGCAGTATTTT. It yields the protein CASSDHSGARDTQYF.

The chain links TRBV19 to TRBJ2-4; TRBD2 agrees at 9 bases. V lost 2 bases and J lost 5; bases outside the gene matches: 4. This CDR3 has 15 amino acids. CDR1 and CDR2 (germline): LNHDA, SQIVND (reference sequence). The CDR3 nucleotides read TGTGCCAGTAGTATATTGGCGGGGGGGCAAAACATTCAGTACTTC. Translation gives CASSILAGGQNIQYF. Supplemented by reference TRBV19 and TRBJ2-4, the full variable domain reads DGGITQSPKYLFRKEGQNVTLSCEQNLNHDAMYWYRQDPGQGLRLIYYSQIVNDFQKGDIAEGYSVSREKKESFPLTVTSAQKNPTAFYLCASSILAGGQNIQYFGAGTRLSVL.

V and J are TRBV28 and TRBJ2-1; no reliable D call. The CDR3 loop spans 12 amino acids. Germline values: CDR1 MDHEN, CDR2 SYDVKM. Trimming removed 3 bases at V and 9 bases at J, with 9 bases between. The CDR3 DNA follows: TGTGCCAGCAGTTTCGAGCCGCGTGAGCAGTTCTTC. Amino acid sequence: CASSFEPREQFF.

This clone was recorded once. The chain has TRBV9 and TRBJ2-7; 11 nucleotides agree with TRBD2. CDR3 size: 14 residues. Germline lookup yields CDR1 SGDLS and CDR2 YYNGEE. V was pared by 0 bases and J by 7 bases, with 3 bases of the junction left unmatched. DNA of the CDR3: TGTGCCAGCAGCGTAGCGGGACTAGCGGAAGAGCAGTACTTC. This codes for CASSVAGLAEEQYF.

Remarks on this clone: The identical CDR3 is also encoded by other nucleotide sequences in the sample. V is TRBV13 and J is TRBJ2-7; a weak D match, TRBD1 (6 bases). Per the germline V gene, CDR1 is PRHDT and CDR2 is FYEKMQ (reference sequence). The CDR3 is 14 residues long. Trimming removed 0 bases at V and 3 bases at J, with 9 bases between. Here the CDR3 reads CASSLGQGYYEQYF. As DNA, the CDR3 is TGTGCCAGCAGCTTAGGACAGGGTTACTACGAGCAGTACTTC.

The chain links TRBV9 to TRBJ2-5; 8 nucleotides align to TRBD2. Losses at the gene ends were 4 bases for V and 2 bases for J; bases not matched to a gene: 4. CDR1 is SGDLS and CDR2 is YYNGEE in the germline V gene. The CDR3 sequence is 14 residues long. The CDR3 bases are TGTGCCAGCAGCCTCTCGGGGGGGCAAGAGACCCAGTACTTC. Encoded protein: CASSLSGGQETQYF.

This chain joins TRBV4-1 and TRBJ2-3; TRBD2 aligns across 9 bases. CDR1 MGHRA and CDR2 YSYEKL come from the germline V gene. The CDR3 is 16 amino acids. The ends lost 1 base at V and 6 bases at J; junction bases unmatched: 8. The CDR3 DNA is TGCGCCAGCAGCCAAGGGACTAGCGTGAGGTCCGATACGCAGTATTTT. Its translation is CASSQGTSVRSDTQYF.

The chain links TRBV4-1 to TRBJ2-5; a weak D match, TRBD2 (5 bases). The CDR3 runs to 13 residues. The V end was cut by 1 base, the J end by 2 bases, with 5 bases between. From germline, CDR1 is MGHRA and CDR2 YSYEKL. CDR3 loop: CASSQGGQETQYF. CDR3 sequence (DNA): TGCGCCAGCAGCCAAGGCGGGCAAGAGACCCAGTACTTC.

The CDR3 DNA reads as TGTGCCAGTACTACAGGGACCTCCTACGAGCAGTACTTC. This sequence encodes CASTTGTSYEQYF. The V gene is TRBV19, the J gene TRBJ2-7, with a tentative D call TRBD1 (6 bases). CDR1 and CDR2 (germline): LNHDA, SQIVND (reference sequence). Trimming stripped 7 bases from V and 0 bases from J, with 10 bases between. This CDR3 region has 13 residues.

The chain links TRBV11-2 to TRBJ1-3, with D uncertain. There are 16 residues in the CDR3. The V end lost 2 bases, the J end lost 2 bases, and 13 bases lay between the germline ends. From germline, CDR1 is SGHAT and CDR2 FQNNGV. The CDR3 sequence: CASSLLQEGTGNTIYF. DNA of the CDR3: TGTGCCAGCAGCTTATTGCAGGAGGGCACTGGAAACACCATATATTTT.

This clone showed up just once. The rearrangement uses TRBV5-8 and TRBJ2-2, with a tentative D call TRBD2 (5 bases). V was pared by 1 base and J by 10 bases, with 8 bases between. Per germline, CDR1 SGHTS and CDR2 YDEGEE. The CDR3 totals 12 residues. The CDR3 sequence is CASSLYGEELFF. The CDR3 coding sequence is TGTGCCAGCAGCTTGTACGGGGAGGAGCTGTTTTTT.

The V call is TRBV5-1, the J call TRBJ2-7; D gene unclear. The CDR3 covers 13 residues. CDR1 and CDR2 from the germline V gene are SGHRS and YFSETQ. V lost 4 bases to trimming and J lost 2 bases, with 10 bases between them. In DNA form, the CDR3 reads TGCGCCAGCAGCCTCCATCCAGCCTACGAGCAGTACTTC. Its protein product is CASSLHPAYEQYF.

This chain joins TRBV9 and TRBJ1-2, with unresolved D. CDR1 SGDLS and CDR2 YYNGEE come from the germline V gene. Trimming took 0 bases from V and 6 from J, leaving 15 bases between them. This CDR3 contains 15 residues. For the CDR3, the DNA is TGTGCCAGCAGCGTAGCCGGGTCCCGGAGGGATGGCTACACCTTC. Protein product: CASSVAGSRRDGYTF.

V gene TRBV13 combines with J gene TRBJ2-3, with 8 positions matching TRBD2. The J segment lost 0 bases and the V segment lost 4 bases, leaving 6 bases of the junction unmatched. Germline V gene data show CDR1 as PRHDT and CDR2 as FYEKMQ (reference sequence). This CDR3 is built from 16 residues. The CDR3 nucleotides are TGTGCCAGCAGCTACCCGACTAGCGAGAGCACAGATACGCAGTATTTT. Protein sequence: CASSYPTSESTDTQYF.

The table lists this clone with a few counts. V gene TRBV19 combines with J gene TRBJ1-2; D is undetermined. From germline, CDR1 is LNHDA and CDR2 SQIVND (reference sequence). This CDR3 is built from 12 residues. V was cut by 5 bases and J by 8 bases, with 12 bases left in between. CDR3: CASSEDAGGYTF. CDR3 DNA: TGTGCCAGTAGTGAGGACGCTGGCGGCTACACCTTC.

In its sample, this clone was seen a few times. V gene TRBV10-3 combines with J gene TRBJ1-5; D unclear. Trimming cost V 10 bases and J 0 bases, with 13 bases left between them. The CDR3 is 14 amino acids. Germline CDR1 ENHRY, CDR2 SYGVKD. The CDR3 sequence: CASGEEDSNQPQHF. DNA for the CDR3: TGTGCCAGCGGTGAGGAGGATAGCAATCAGCCCCAGCATTTT.

In regard to this clone: Other DNA sequences in this sample translate to the same CDR3. This chain links TRBV4-1 with TRBJ2-7; the D is unclear. The V gene's germline CDR1 is MGHRA and CDR2 YSYEKL. V lost 0 bases, J lost 0 bases, and 6 bases lay in between. CDR3 length: 14 amino acids. CDR3 protein: CASSQDPASYEQYF. The CDR3 region has the DNA TGCGCCAGCAGCCAAGATCCGGCCTCCTACGAGCAGTACTTC.

The V gene is TRBV29-1, the J gene TRBJ2-7; D uncertain. CDR1 is SQVTM, CDR2 ANQGSEA, per germline. The germline V and J ends were trimmed by 2 bases and 3 bases, with 11 bases remaining between them. The CDR3 has 13 amino acids. In nucleotides, the CDR3 is TGCAGCGTTGAACGTCCAGGTCACTACGAGCAGTACTTC. Translated, it gives CSVERPGHYEQYF.

The chain has TRBV5-1 and TRBJ2-5; no reliable D call. V was trimmed by 1 base and J by 0 bases, leaving 4 bases between them. In germline, CDR1 is SGHRS, CDR2 YFSETQ. This CDR3 spans 13 amino acids. The DNA for the CDR3 is TGCGCCAGCAGCTTGACATACCAAGAGACCCAGTACTTC. This encodes CASSLTYQETQYF.

This clone was picked up one time. The chain links TRBV11-3 to TRBJ2-3; 12 bases match TRBD1. The V and J ends lost 5 bases and 2 bases, in that order; junction bases with no gene match: 8. CDR1 and CDR2 (germline): SGHNT, YENEEA. CDR3 length: 17 residues. CDR3: CASSAYPGQGATDTQYF. In nucleotides, the CDR3 is TGTGCCAGCAGCGCTTACCCGGGACAGGGGGCCACAGATACGCAGTATTTT.

CDR3 in DNA: TGTGCCAGCAGTGTCGACAGGGGCGTGCCCCTCCACTTT. Residues: CASSVDRGVPLHF. The genes are TRBV2 and TRBJ1-6; 8 nucleotides agree with TRBD1. Per the germline V gene, CDR1 is SNHLY and CDR2 is FYNNEI. The CDR3 extends over 13 amino acids. V dropped 4 bases and J dropped 13; count of bases not matched to a gene: 6.

The V gene is TRBV4-2, the J gene TRBJ1-4; D gene unclear. Germline V gene sequence: CDR1 LGHNA, CDR2 YNFKEQ. The CDR3 is 15 amino acids. Trimming left V 0 bases short and J 4 bases short, with 9 bases between. The CDR3 loop is CASSQDLAYNEKLFF. The CDR3 nucleotides are TGTGCCAGCAGCCAAGATTTAGCCTATAATGAAAAACTGTTTTTT.

The J gene is TRBJ1-5, the V gene TRBV21-1; the DNA was not used to check the table's D call, TRBD1. TRBV21-1 is given as a pseudogene. There are 12 residues in the CDR3. The CDR3 DNA is TGTGCCAGCAGCAAAGGAACAAAGCCCCAGCATTTT. Protein sequence: CASSKGTKPQHF.

The chain recombines TRBV5-1 with TRBJ1-1; weak D call: TRBD1 (5 bases). Germline CDR1 reads SGHRS; CDR2 reads YFSETQ. The ends were cut back, 4 bases at V and 1 base at J, with 17 bases in the middle. The CDR3 runs to 16 residues. CDR3 loop: CASSPIDLGGNTEAFF. DNA for the CDR3: TGCGCCAGCAGCCCTATAGATCTTGGGGGGAACACTGAAGCTTTCTTT. Full variable domain (outside the CDR3, taken from reference TRBV5-1 and TRBJ1-1): KAGVTQTPRYLIKTRGQQVTLSCSPISGHRSVSWYQQTPGQGLQFLFEYFSETQRNKGNFPGRFSGRQFSNSRSEMNVSTLELGDSALYLCASSPIDLGGNTEAFFGQGTRLTVV.

Concerning this clone itself: Other DNA variants within this sample encode the same CDR3. The V call is TRBV5-1, the J call TRBJ2-3; D unresolved. The CDR3 is 13 amino acids. Germline V gene lookup returns CDR1 SGHRS and CDR2 YFSETQ. Trimming took 0 bases from V and 2 from J, leaving 4 bases between them. CDR3 coding DNA: TGCGCCAGCAGCTTGGATATCACAGATACGCAGTATTTT. Protein sequence: CASSLDITDTQYF.